These 30 T cell receptor beta chains came from one sample sequenced in a study of blood T cell repertoires in COVID-19. This table comes from immunoSEQ multiplex PCR, and its TCRdb copy is limited to in-frame clones, with some not included. The sample lists 350,000 to 500,000 clones, roughly 88% occurring once. The sequenced material came from PBMCs or T cells enriched from blood (not recorded which). The receptors originated from a woman aged 18-35 years who had been exposed to COVID-19.

The gene calls are TRBV9 and TRBJ2-3, with D tentatively TRBD1 (5 bases). Germline loops: CDR1 SGDLS, CDR2 YYNGEE. The CDR3 is made up of 15 amino acids. Trimming took 1 base from V and 0 from J, leaving 9 bases between them. This CDR3 reads CASSVRDSSTDTQYF. The CDR3, as DNA: TGTGCCAGCAGCGTAAGAGACAGCAGCACAGATACGCAGTATTTT. The full variable domain, with the rest looked up from reference TRBV9 and TRBJ2-3, is DSGVTQTPKHLITATGQRVTLRCSPRSGDLSVYWYQQSLDQGLQFLIQYYNGEERAKGNILERFSAQQFPDLHSELNLSSLELGDSALYFCASSVRDSSTDTQYFGPGTRLTVL.

The chain joins TRBV9 to TRBJ2-7, with 9 bases aligning to TRBD1. The germline V gene encodes CDR1 SGDLS and CDR2 YYNGEE. This CDR3 is built from 13 residues. Trimming at V came to 0 bases and at J to 5 bases, leaving 0 bases not matched to a gene. CDR3 nucleotide sequence: TGTGCCAGCAGCGTAGGGACAGGGGACGAGCAGTACTTC. Protein product: CASSVGTGDEQYF.

The chain joins TRBV6-5 to TRBJ1-5; D is undetermined. The CDR3 sequence is 12 residues long. The ends were cut back, 6 bases at V and 3 bases at J, with 6 bases in the middle. In germline, CDR1 is MNHEY, CDR2 SVGAGI. The DNA for the CDR3 is TGTGCCAGCAGCATTTCCAATCAGCCCCAGCATTTT. This codes for CASSISNQPQHF.

This chain uses TRBV18 with TRBJ2-1, with TRBD1 identical over 12 bases. The V gene's germline CDR1 is KGHSH and CDR2 LQKENI. V was pared by 4 bases and J by 10 bases, with 14 bases of the junction left unmatched. This CDR3 is 17 amino acids long. The DNA of the CDR3 is TGTGCCAGCTCACTGCTCCTCCGGGACAGGGGGCTCGGGGAGCAGTTCTTC. Protein sequence: CASSLLLRDRGLGEQFF. The variable domain in full, with the rest retrieved from reference TRBV18 and TRBJ2-1, is NAGVMQNPRHLVRRRGQEARLRCSPMKGHSHVYWYRQLPEEGLKFMVYLQKENIIDESGMPKERFSAEFPKEGPSILRIQQVVRGDSAAYFCASSLLLRDRGLGEQFFGPGTRLTVL.

V and J are TRBV9 and TRBJ2-7, with a tentative D call TRBD1 (6 bases). CDR1 and CDR2 (germline): SGDLS, YYNGEE. V lost 4 bases and J lost 0, with 14 bases in between. This CDR3 has 15 residues. The CDR3 nucleotides read TGTGCCAGCAGCCCTCGACAGGAGAGCTCCTACGAGCAGTACTTC. It yields the protein CASSPRQESSYEQYF. Combining the CDR3 with reference TRBV9 and TRBJ2-7 gives the whole variable domain DSGVTQTPKHLITATGQRVTLRCSPRSGDLSVYWYQQSLDQGLQFLIQYYNGEERAKGNILERFSAQQFPDLHSELNLSSLELGDSALYFCASSPRQESSYEQYFGPGTRLTVT.

This chain links TRBV28 with TRBJ2-7; weak D call: TRBD1 (7 bases). The CDR3 is 14 residues long. CDR1 and CDR2 (germline): MDHEN, SYDVKM. V shed 7 bases and J shed 4 bases, with 17 bases lying between them. Written as DNA, the CDR3 is TGTGCCAGCACCTTCTCAGGGGGGCGTTACGAGCAGTACTTC. Residues: CASTFSGGRYEQYF.

The chain employs TRBV2 and TRBJ1-2; tentatively, D is TRBD1 (5 bases). This CDR3 region has 15 residues. The germline V gene encodes CDR1 SNHLY and CDR2 FYNNEI. V was clipped by 4 bases and J by 2 bases, with 14 bases between them. The CDR3, as DNA: TGTGCCAGCAGTGCTAATCGGGGGATAAACTATGGCTACACCTTC. Residues: CASSANRGINYGYTF.

V gene TRBV9 combines with J gene TRBJ1-1; D possibly corresponds to TRBD1 (5 bases). The V end lost 2 bases, the J end lost 3 bases, and 20 bases lay between the germline ends. Germline V gene sequence: CDR1 SGDLS, CDR2 YYNGEE. CDR3 length: 17 residues. CDR3 DNA sequence: TGTGCCAGCAGCGTCGAGAGTGGGAGGGGAGGGGACACTGAAGCTTTCTTT. Protein sequence: CASSVESGRGGDTEAFF.

V and J are TRBV21-1 and TRBJ2-1; TRBD2 reflects the table's D call only, with no check against the DNA. TRBV21-1 is listed as a pseudogene. The CDR3 is made up of 18 amino acids. For the CDR3, the DNA is TGTGCCAGCAGCATAACCCGACCGAGCGCCAGACTTTACAATGAGCAGTTCTTC. Its translation: CASSITRPSARLYNEQFF.

CDR3 coding DNA: TGTGCCAGCAGTGATATGAGGGGGCGCAGTCAGCCCCAGCATTTT. Its translation: CASSDMRGRSQPQHF. This chain uses TRBV2 with TRBJ1-5; TRBD1 matches 7 bases. The CDR3 is 15 residues long. J was trimmed by 6 bases and V by 3 bases; bases with no gene match: 8. Germline CDR1 reads SNHLY; CDR2 reads FYNNEI.

The chain combines TRBV14 with TRBJ1-5; TRBD1 is a possible D gene (6 bases). The V end lost 1 base, the J end lost 0 bases, and 7 bases lay between the germline ends. Germline V gives CDR1 SGHDN, CDR2 FVKESK. The CDR3 has 15 amino acids. The CDR3 nucleotides read TGTGCCAGCAGCCAAGGAGGGGGTAGCAATCAGCCCCAGCATTTT. It translates to CASSQGGGSNQPQHF.

The chain carries TRBV5-1 and TRBJ2-1; tentatively, D is TRBD1 (6 bases). V was cut by 5 bases and J by 10 bases, with 13 bases left in between. This CDR3 contains 12 residues. Per the germline V gene, CDR1 is SGHRS and CDR2 is YFSETQ. In nucleotides, the CDR3 is TGCGCCAGCAGTTCTACCGGGACAGAGCAGTTCTTC. As protein: CASSSTGTEQFF.

The genes are TRBV5-4 and TRBJ2-1; a weak D match, TRBD2 (6 bases). This CDR3 spans 12 amino acids. V gave up 3 bases and J gave up 9 bases, with 10 bases separating them. Germline V gives CDR1 SGHNT, CDR2 YYREEE (reference sequence). CDR3 protein: CASSWEAGEQFF. CDR3 nucleotide sequence: TGTGCCAGCAGCTGGGAGGCAGGTGAGCAGTTCTTC.

This clone was detected only once. V is TRBV19 and J is TRBJ1-5, with D possibly TRBD1 on 5 matching bases. The germline V gene encodes CDR1 LNHDA and CDR2 SQIVND (reference sequence). Between the trimmed V and J ends, which lost 7 bases and 7 bases, there was a span of 17 bases. This CDR3 comprises 14 residues. CDR3 amino acids: CASMVGGGSQPQHF. CDR3 sequence (DNA): TGTGCCAGTATGGTGGGGGGAGGCAGCCAGCCCCAGCATTTT.

CDR3 nucleotide sequence: TGCGCCAGCAGCTCCGGGACAGCACTGAACACTGAAGCTTTCTTT. It codes for CASSSGTALNTEAFF. V gene TRBV5-1 combines with J gene TRBJ1-1; 7 nucleotides align to TRBD1. Germline loops: CDR1 SGHRS, CDR2 YFSETQ. This CDR3 has 15 amino acids. Germline trimming cut 3 bases from V and 0 bases from J; bases unmatched to any gene: 5.

This chain uses TRBV18 with TRBJ2-7; 7 bases line up with TRBD2. J lost 0 bases, V lost 6 bases, and 5 bases had no gene match. This CDR3 is 14 amino acids long. Germline V gene sequence: CDR1 KGHSH, CDR2 LQKENI. The CDR3, as DNA: TGTGCCAGCTCCAGGGCTAGCGGCTCCTACGAGCAGTACTTC. As protein: CASSRASGSYEQYF.

This chain joins TRBV19 and TRBJ1-1, with TRBD1 matching over 7 bases. The CDR3 length is 11 residues. Losses at the gene ends were 7 bases for V and 11 bases for J; bases not matched to a gene: 7. Germline CDR1 and CDR2: LNHDA and SQIVND (reference sequence). This CDR3 reads CASTEGQRAFF. The CDR3 nucleotides read TGTGCCAGTACTGAGGGACAGCGTGCTTTCTTT.

The chain joins TRBV19 to TRBJ1-5; D might be TRBD1 (6 bases). The ends were cut back, 3 bases at V and 0 bases at J, with 15 bases in the middle. Germline loops: CDR1 LNHDA, CDR2 SQIVND (reference sequence). The CDR3 consists of 17 residues. CDR3: CASSMGYRTASNQPQHF. The CDR3, as DNA: TGTGCCAGTAGTATGGGGTATCGGACAGCTAGCAATCAGCCCCAGCATTTT.

The chain employs TRBV7-9 and TRBJ2-5; D is possibly TRBD1 (6 bases). CDR3 size: 15 residues. Trimming pared 1 base from V and 4 bases from J, leaving 13 bases between. In germline, CDR1 is SEHNR, CDR2 FQNEAQ (reference sequence). The CDR3 spells CASSLGAGTLETQYF. The CDR3 DNA follows: TGTGCCAGCAGCTTAGGGGCCGGGACATTAGAGACCCAGTACTTC.

The chain employs TRBV28 and TRBJ2-1; D call uncertain. Germline values: CDR1 MDHEN, CDR2 SYDVKM. Trimming removed 10 bases from V and 0 bases from J, with 7 bases in between. The CDR3 is 12 residues long. The CDR3 bases are TGTGCCACCCAGAACTCCTACAATGAGCAGTTCTTC. This codes for CATQNSYNEQFF.

In its sample, this clone was seen once. V is TRBV1 and J is TRBJ2-4; TRBD2 reflects the table's D call only, with no check against the DNA. TRBV1 is designated a pseudogene. CDR3 length: 14 residues. CDR3: CTSSQFRGGDIQYF. In DNA form, the CDR3 reads TGCACCAGCAGCCAATTCCGGGGGGGTGACATTCAGTACTTC.

The CDR3 coding sequence is TGTGCCAGCAGCTCGGGACAGCCAGGAGCTGAAGCTTTCTTT. Its translation: CASSSGQPGAEAFF. The chain is built from TRBV7-2 and TRBJ1-1; 7 bases line up with TRBD1. CDR1 SGHTA and CDR2 FQGNSA come from the germline V gene. The V and J ends lost 4 bases and 6 bases, in that order; junction bases with no gene match: 8. The CDR3 loop spans 14 amino acids.

The gene calls are TRBV3-1 (or the pseudogene TRBV3-2) and TRBJ2-2; 10 bases fit TRBD2. Germline values: CDR1 LGHDT, CDR2 YNNKEL (reference sequence). The V segment lost 1 base and the J segment 1 base; nucleotides outside the gene matches: 18. The CDR3 loop spans 22 amino acids. CDR3 region: CASSQARGTRDPSGGNTGELFF. The DNA of the CDR3 is TGTGCCAGCAGCCAAGCCCGTGGGACGAGGGACCCTAGCGGGGGGAACACCGGGGAGCTGTTTTTT.

J is TRBJ1-1 and V is TRBV7-9; a weak D match, TRBD1 (5 bases). CDR1 is SEHNR and CDR2 is FQNEAQ in the germline V gene (reference sequence). This CDR3 comprises 15 residues. Trimming shortened V by 5 bases and J by 0 bases, and 13 bases separated the two germline ends. The CDR3 nucleotides read TGTGCCAGCAGCAGTATCCAGGGTGTGAACACTGAAGCTTTCTTT. This gives the protein CASSSIQGVNTEAFF. The full variable domain, completed using reference TRBV7-9 and TRBJ1-1, is DTGVSQNPRHKITKRGQNVTFRCDPISEHNRLYWYRQTLGQGPEFLTYFQNEAQLEKSRLLSDRFSAERPKGSFSTLEIQRTEQGDSAMYLCASSSIQGVNTEAFFGQGTRLTVV.

This clone was detected once. This chain connects TRBV9 to TRBJ1-2, with unresolved D. From germline, CDR1 is SGDLS and CDR2 YYNGEE. The CDR3 is 11 amino acids. The V end lost 0 bases, the J end lost 13 bases, and 10 bases lay between the germline ends. The CDR3 is CASSVAQSITF. The CDR3 bases are TGTGCCAGCAGCGTAGCACAGTCCATCACCTTC.

J is TRBJ1-1 and V is TRBV4-1; 8 bases map to TRBD1. The CDR3 spans 15 residues. V shed 4 bases, J shed 0 bases, and the junction held 4 bases outside the gene matches. Germline loops: CDR1 MGHRA, CDR2 YSYEKL. CDR3 in amino acids: CASSLGQVLNTEAFF. CDR3 nucleotides: TGCGCCAGCAGCCTGGGACAGGTATTGAACACTGAAGCTTTCTTT.

This chain uses TRBV2 with TRBJ1-5; D call uncertain. Germline assignment: CDR1 SNHLY and CDR2 FYNNEI. V was shortened by 2 bases and J by 6 bases, with 11 bases between the two germline ends. The CDR3 covers 14 residues. The CDR3 reads CASSEMGRSQPQHF. The CDR3 region has the DNA TGTGCCAGCAGTGAAATGGGGAGGTCTCAGCCCCAGCATTTT. The full variable domain, with the rest looked up from reference TRBV2 and TRBJ1-5, is EPEVTQTPSHQVTQMGQEVILRCVPISNHLYFYWYRQILGQKVEFLVSFYNNEISEKSEIFDDQFSVERPDGSNFTLKIRSTKLEDSAMYFCASSEMGRSQPQHFGDGTRLSIL.

V and J are TRBV10-3 and TRBJ2-7; unclear D gene. CDR1 and CDR2 (germline): ENHRY, SYGVKD. V lost 11 bases and J 5 bases, leaving 13 bases between the germline ends. The CDR3 consists of 11 residues. The CDR3 nucleotides read TGTGCCTCCCTCTCCAGCGACGAGCAGTACTTC. This codes for CASLSSDEQYF.

This chain joins TRBV10-2 and TRBJ2-7, with TRBD1 matching 7 bases. The CDR3 contains 13 residues. Trimming took 6 bases from V and 0 from J; bases not matched to a gene: 2. The germline CDR1 and CDR2 sequences are WSHSY and SAAADI. The CDR3 spells CASRGTASYEQYF. CDR3 nucleotides: TGCGCCAGCAGGGGGACAGCCTCCTACGAGCAGTACTTC.

The V gene is TRBV28, the J gene TRBJ2-5, with 7 positions matching TRBD1. Losses at the gene ends were 6 bases for V and 1 base for J; bases not matched to a gene: 2. Germline CDR1 reads MDHEN; CDR2 reads SYDVKM. This CDR3 has 13 residues. The CDR3 here is CASRRGRQETQYF. The CDR3 DNA sequence: TGTGCCAGCAGGAGGGGGCGCCAAGAGACCCAGTACTTC.